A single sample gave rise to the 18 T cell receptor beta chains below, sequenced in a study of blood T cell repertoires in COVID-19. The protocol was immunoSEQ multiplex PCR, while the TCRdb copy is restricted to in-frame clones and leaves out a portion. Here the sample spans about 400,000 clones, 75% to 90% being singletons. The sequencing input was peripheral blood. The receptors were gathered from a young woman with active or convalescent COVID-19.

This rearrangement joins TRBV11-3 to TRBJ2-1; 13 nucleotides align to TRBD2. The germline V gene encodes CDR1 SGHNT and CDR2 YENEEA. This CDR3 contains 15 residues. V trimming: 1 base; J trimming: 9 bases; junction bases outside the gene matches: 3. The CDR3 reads CASSLGLAGGGEQFF. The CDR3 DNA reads TGTGCCAGCAGCTTAGGACTAGCGGGAGGTGGTGAGCAGTTCTTC.

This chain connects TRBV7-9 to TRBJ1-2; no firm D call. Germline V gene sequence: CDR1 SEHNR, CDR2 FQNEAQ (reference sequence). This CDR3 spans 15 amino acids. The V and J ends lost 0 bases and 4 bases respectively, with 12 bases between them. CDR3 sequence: CASSLALNEVYGYTF. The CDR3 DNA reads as TGTGCCAGCAGCTTAGCGCTGAATGAGGTCTATGGCTACACCTTC.

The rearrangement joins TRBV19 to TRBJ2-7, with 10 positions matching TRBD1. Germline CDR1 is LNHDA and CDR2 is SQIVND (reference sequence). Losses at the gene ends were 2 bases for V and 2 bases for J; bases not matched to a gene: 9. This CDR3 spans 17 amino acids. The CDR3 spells CASSISGQGYQTYEQYF. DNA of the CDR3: TGTGCCAGTAGTATATCGGGACAGGGGTATCAGACCTACGAGCAGTACTTC.

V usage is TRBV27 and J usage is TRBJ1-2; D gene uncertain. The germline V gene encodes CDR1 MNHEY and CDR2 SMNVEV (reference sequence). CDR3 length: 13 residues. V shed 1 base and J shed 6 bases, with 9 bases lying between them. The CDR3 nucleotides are TGTGCCAGCAGTTTATGGCCAGGTGATGGCTACACCTTC. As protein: CASSLWPGDGYTF.

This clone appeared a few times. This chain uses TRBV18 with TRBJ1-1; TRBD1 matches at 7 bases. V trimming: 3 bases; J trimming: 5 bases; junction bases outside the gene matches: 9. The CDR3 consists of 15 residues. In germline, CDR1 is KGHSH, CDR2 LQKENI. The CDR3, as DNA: TGTGCCAGCTCACCCCAAGGGACAGAGGGAACTGAAGCTTTCTTT. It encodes CASSPQGTEGTEAFF.

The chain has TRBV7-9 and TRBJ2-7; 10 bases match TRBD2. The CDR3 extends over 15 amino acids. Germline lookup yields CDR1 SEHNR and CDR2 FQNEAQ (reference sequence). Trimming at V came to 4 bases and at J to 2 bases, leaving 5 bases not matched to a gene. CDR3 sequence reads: CASSYLAGVPYEQYF. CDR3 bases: TGTGCCAGCAGCTATCTAGCGGGAGTCCCCTACGAGCAGTACTTC.

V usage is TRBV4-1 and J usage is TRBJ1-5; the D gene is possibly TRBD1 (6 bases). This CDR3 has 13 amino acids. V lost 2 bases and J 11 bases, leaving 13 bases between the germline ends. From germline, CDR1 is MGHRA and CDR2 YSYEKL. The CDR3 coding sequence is TGCGCCAGCAGCCAATCAGACAGGTCTTCCCAGCATTTT. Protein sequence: CASSQSDRSSQHF.

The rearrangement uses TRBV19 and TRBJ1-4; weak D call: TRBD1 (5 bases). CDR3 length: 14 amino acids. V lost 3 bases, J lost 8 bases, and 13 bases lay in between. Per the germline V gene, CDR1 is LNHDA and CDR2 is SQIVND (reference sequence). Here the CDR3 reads CASSIPGDGEKLFF. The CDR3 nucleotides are TGTGCCAGTAGTATTCCGGGGGATGGGGAAAAACTGTTTTTT.

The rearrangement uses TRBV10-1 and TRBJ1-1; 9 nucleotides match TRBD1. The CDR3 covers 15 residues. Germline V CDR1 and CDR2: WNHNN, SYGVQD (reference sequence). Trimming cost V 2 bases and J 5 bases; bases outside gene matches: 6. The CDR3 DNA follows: TGCGCCAGCAGTGAGCCGGGACAGGGTTTAACTGAAGCTTTCTTT. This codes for CASSEPGQGLTEAFF.

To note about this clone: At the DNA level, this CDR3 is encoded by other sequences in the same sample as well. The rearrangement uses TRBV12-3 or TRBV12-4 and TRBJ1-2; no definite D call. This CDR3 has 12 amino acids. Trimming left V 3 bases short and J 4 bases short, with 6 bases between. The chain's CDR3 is CASSFGGYGYTF. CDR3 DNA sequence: TGTGCCAGCAGTTTCGGCGGCTATGGCTACACCTTC.

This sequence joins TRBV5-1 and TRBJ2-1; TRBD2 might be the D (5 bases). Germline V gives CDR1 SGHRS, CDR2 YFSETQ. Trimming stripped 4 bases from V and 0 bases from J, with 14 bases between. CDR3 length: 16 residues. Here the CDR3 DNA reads TGCGCCAGCAGCGCCGGCGGGCAGCGCTCCTACAATGAGCAGTTCTTC. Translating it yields CASSAGGQRSYNEQFF.

The CDR3: CASSLSASWSTDTQYF. The CDR3 bases are TGTGCCAGCAGTTTATCGGCCTCCTGGAGCACAGATACGCAGTATTTT. The chain couples TRBV27 to TRBJ2-3, with D hard to call. Germline V gene lookup returns CDR1 MNHEY and CDR2 SMNVEV (reference sequence). V lost 0 bases and J 0 bases, leaving 10 bases between the germline ends. This CDR3 comprises 16 residues.

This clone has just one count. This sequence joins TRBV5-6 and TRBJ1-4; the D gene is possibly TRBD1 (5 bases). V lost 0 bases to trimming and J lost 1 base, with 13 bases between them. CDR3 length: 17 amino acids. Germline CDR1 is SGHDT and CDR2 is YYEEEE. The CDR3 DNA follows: TGTGCCAGCAGCTTGGTGGGCAGGGTTGGAACTAATGAAAAACTGTTTTTT. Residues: CASSLVGRVGTNEKLFF. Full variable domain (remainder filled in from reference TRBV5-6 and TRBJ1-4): DAGVTQSPTHLIKTRGQQVTLRCSPKSGHDTVSWYQQALGQGPQFIFQYYEEEERQRGNFPDRFSGHQFPNYSSELNVNALLLGDSALYLCASSLVGRVGTNEKLFFGSGTQLSVL.

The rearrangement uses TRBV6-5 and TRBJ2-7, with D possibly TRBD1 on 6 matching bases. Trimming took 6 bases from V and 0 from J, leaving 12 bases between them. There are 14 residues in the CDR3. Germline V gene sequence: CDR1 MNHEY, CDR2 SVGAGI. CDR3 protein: CASRNRDNSYEQYF. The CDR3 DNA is TGTGCCAGCAGAAACCGGGACAACTCCTACGAGCAGTACTTC.

Here the CDR3 reads CASSFRGGGAAEAFF. The CDR3 DNA is TGTGCCAGCAGTTTTAGAGGAGGGGGCGCCGCTGAAGCTTTCTTT. The genes are TRBV27 and TRBJ1-1, with TRBD1 matching over 7 bases. Losses at the gene ends were 3 bases for V and 6 bases for J; bases not matched to a gene: 10. This CDR3 comprises 15 residues. CDR1 is MNHEY, CDR2 SMNVEV, per germline (reference sequence).

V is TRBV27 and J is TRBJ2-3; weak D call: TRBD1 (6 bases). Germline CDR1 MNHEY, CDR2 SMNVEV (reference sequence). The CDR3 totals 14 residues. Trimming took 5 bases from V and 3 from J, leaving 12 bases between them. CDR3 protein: CASSPRGRTDTQYF. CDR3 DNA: TGTGCCAGCAGTCCCAGGGGAAGGACAGATACGCAGTATTTT.

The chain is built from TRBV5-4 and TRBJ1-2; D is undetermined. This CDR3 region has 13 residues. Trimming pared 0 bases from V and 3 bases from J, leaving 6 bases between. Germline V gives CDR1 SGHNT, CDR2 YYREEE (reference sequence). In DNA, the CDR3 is TGTGCCAGCAGCTTGGCCGTTGACTATGGCTACACCTTC. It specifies CASSLAVDYGYTF.

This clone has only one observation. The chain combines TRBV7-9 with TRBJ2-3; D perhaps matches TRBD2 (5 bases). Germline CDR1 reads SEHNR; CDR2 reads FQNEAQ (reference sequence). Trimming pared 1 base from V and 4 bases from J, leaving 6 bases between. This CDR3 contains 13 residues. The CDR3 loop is CASSLGGADTQYF. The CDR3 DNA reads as TGTGCCAGCAGCTTAGGGGGAGCAGATACGCAGTATTTT.